The 27 T cell receptor beta chains below all came from one sample that was sequenced in a study of T cells in Graves' hyperthyroidism and ophthalmopathy. Amplification yielded TCR beta CDR3 regions, with RNA transcripts as the source. TCR CDR3 underwent first-round RT-PCR with the HTBI primer set. MiXCR, applied by TCRdb to the multiplex PCR reads, yields one record per CDR3 protein. The sample consists of about 610,000 distinct CDR3 sequences, roughly 15% of them appearing once. The sample taken for sequencing was blood. The receptors were sampled from a woman aged 40 to 50 with Graves' ophthalmopathy.

This clonotype was seen many times. V and J are TRBV5-1 and TRBJ1-1; a weak D match, TRBD1 (6 bases). Trimming removed 4 bases from V and 5 bases from J, with 18 bases in between. The CDR3 extends over 15 amino acids. Germline CDR1 SGHRS, CDR2 YFSETQ. CDR3 residues: CASSPVQGLGTEAFF. The CDR3 coding sequence is TGCGCCAGCAGCCCGGTACAGGGTCTGGGGACTGAAGCTTTCTTT.

This clonotype appeared many times. The V call is TRBV15, the J call TRBJ1-2; D is unclear. V lost 0 bases, J lost 5 bases, and 4 bases lay in between. This CDR3 is built from 12 residues. The germline CDR1 and CDR2 sequences are LNHNV and YYDKDF (reference sequence). The CDR3 DNA follows: TGTGCCACCAGCAGAGAAGTTTATGGCTACACCTTC. Protein: CATSREVYGYTF.

This clonotype was observed many times. The CDR3 region has the DNA TGTGCCAGCAGTTACTCATGGGAGGATAGCAATCAGCCCCAGCATTTT. Encoded protein: CASSYSWEDSNQPQHF. V usage is TRBV6-5 and J usage is TRBJ1-5; D is ambiguous. The CDR3 consists of 16 residues. Between the trimmed V and J ends, which lost 0 bases and 0 bases, there was a span of 9 bases. The germline V gene encodes CDR1 MNHEY and CDR2 SVGAGI.

This rearrangement joins TRBV11-2 to TRBJ2-3; 14 nucleotides line up with TRBD2. Germline CDR1 is SGHAT and CDR2 is FQNNGV. This CDR3 is built from 17 residues. Trimming took 5 bases from V and 4 from J; bases not matched to a gene: 8. CDR3 in amino acids: CASSPGTSGSEADTQYF. The CDR3 DNA is TGTGCCAGCAGCCCGGGGACTAGCGGGAGCGAGGCAGATACGCAGTATTTT.

The rearrangement uses TRBV7-9 and TRBJ2-7, with D tentatively TRBD1 (6 bases). Trimming stripped 4 bases from V and 1 base from J, with 11 bases between. The germline gives CDR1 SEHNR, CDR2 FQNEAQ (reference sequence). This CDR3 has 14 residues. As DNA, the CDR3 is TGTGCCAGCAGCTCCGGGACACTATCCTACGAGCAGTACTTC. It yields the protein CASSSGTLSYEQYF.

This clonotype was recorded many times. The CDR3 loop reads CASSFFFSGANVLTF. CDR3 bases: TGTGCCAGCAGTTTCTTCTTCTCTGGGGCCAACGTCCTGACTTTC. The chain has TRBV28 and TRBJ2-6, with unresolved D. The CDR3 contains 15 residues. The V gene's germline CDR1 is MDHEN and CDR2 SYDVKM. The V and J ends lost 3 bases and 0 bases respectively, with 6 bases between them.

Ten or more counts support this clonotype. The rearrangement links TRBV30 to TRBJ1-2; the match to TRBD1 covers 7 bases. Per the germline V gene, CDR1 is GTSNPN and CDR2 is SVGIG (reference sequence). The CDR3 contains 15 residues. The V gene end was trimmed by 0 bases and the J gene end by 6 bases; junction bases not matched to a gene: 10. CDR3 sequence reads: CAWSVGTVPRNGYTF. The CDR3 DNA is TGTGCCTGGAGTGTAGGGACAGTTCCAAGGAATGGCTACACCTTC. Full variable domain (remainder filled in from reference TRBV30 and TRBJ1-2): SQTIHQWPATLVQPVGSPLSLECTVEGTSNPNLYWYRQAAGRGLQLLFYSVGIGQISSEVPQNLSASRPQDRQFILSSKKLLLSDSGFYLCAWSVGTVPRNGYTFGSGTRLTVV.

This clonotype was seen at least ten times. The chain couples TRBV5-1 to TRBJ2-7; TRBD2 agrees at 7 bases. V gave up 0 bases and J gave up 2 bases; unmatched junction bases: 14. CDR1 and CDR2 (germline): SGHRS, YFSETQ. This CDR3 spans 18 amino acids. Here the CDR3 reads CASSLGPKQRAGTYEQYF. The CDR3 DNA reads TGCGCCAGCAGCTTGGGCCCGAAGCAGAGAGCGGGAACCTACGAGCAGTACTTC.

Many counts were recorded for this clonotype. The V gene is TRBV6-5, the J gene TRBJ1-5; D not resolved. CDR3 size: 16 residues. Trimming pared 1 base from V and 0 bases from J, leaving 10 bases between. CDR1 is MNHEY, CDR2 SVGAGI, per germline. The CDR3, as DNA: TGTGCCAGCAGTTACTTCCGGACGGATAGCAATCAGCCCCAGCATTTT. Encoded protein: CASSYFRTDSNQPQHF.

This clonotype was observed at least ten times. For the CDR3, the DNA is TGTGCCAGCAGGCTGGGACAGAATAATTCACCCCTCCACTTT. This encodes CASRLGQNNSPLHF. The chain combines TRBV6-1 with TRBJ1-6; 7 nucleotides match TRBD1. From germline, CDR1 is MNHNS and CDR2 SASEGT. The CDR3 extends over 14 amino acids. V shed 6 bases, J shed 5 bases, and the junction held 4 bases outside the gene matches.

The J gene is TRBJ2-7, the V gene TRBV6-2 or TRBV6-3, with D perhaps TRBD2 (6 bases). Germline CDR1 is MNHEY and CDR2 is SVGEGT. The CDR3 loop spans 14 amino acids. The V gene lost 8 bases and the J gene lost 5 bases, with 19 bases spanning the gap. The CDR3 loop reads CASRGLGGRNEQYF. The CDR3, as DNA: TGTGCCAGCCGAGGACTTGGGGGGAGAAACGAGCAGTACTTC.

This clonotype was recorded a few times. This chain joins TRBV7-2 and TRBJ2-3; 7 bases are shared with TRBD2. The CDR3 is made up of 15 amino acids. The germline V gene has CDR1 SGHTA and CDR2 FQGNSA. V lost 9 bases, J lost 1 base, and 10 bases stayed unmatched. The DNA for the CDR3 is TGTGCCAGTGGTGGGAGGGCATACGGCACAGATACGCAGTATTTT. Translation gives CASGGRAYGTDTQYF.

The chain combines TRBV2 with TRBJ2-5, with D possibly called TRBD1 or TRBD2 (5 bases each). Trimming took 5 bases from V and 6 from J, leaving 13 bases between them. Germline CDR1 is SNHLY and CDR2 is FYNNEI. CDR3 length: 13 amino acids. The DNA of the CDR3 is TGTGCCAGCAGTCTAAGTGGGGGAAAGACCCAGTACTTC. It codes for CASSLSGGKTQYF.

This clonotype was observed once. In DNA, the CDR3 is TGCGCCAGCAGCTTGGGGCCCGGGACAGTGGCCTACGAGCAGTACTTC. Protein: CASSLGPGTVAYEQYF. The chain is built from TRBV5-1 and TRBJ2-7; TRBD1 matches 7 bases. Germline-derived CDR1 and CDR2 are SGHRS and YFSETQ. This CDR3 spans 16 amino acids. Trimming removed 0 bases from V and 2 bases from J; junction bases left unmatched: 8.

Ten or more counts support this clonotype. The rearrangement joins TRBV7-3 to TRBJ2-2, with D possibly being TRBD1 (6 bases). The V gene's germline CDR1 is SGHTA and CDR2 FQGTGA. V lost 4 bases and J 8 bases, leaving 11 bases between the germline ends. This CDR3 contains 13 residues. The chain's CDR3 is CASSYHREGELFF. CDR3 DNA sequence: TGTGCCAGCAGCTACCACAGGGAGGGGGAGCTGTTTTTT.

This clonotype has ten or more counts. The chain employs TRBV29-1 and TRBJ2-7; the D is unclear. Trimming shortened V by 3 bases and J by 6 bases, and 9 bases separated the two germline ends. CDR3 length equals 11 residues. Germline lookup yields CDR1 SQVTM and CDR2 ANQGSEA. Here the CDR3 reads CSVDRSGEQYF. The CDR3 DNA sequence: TGCAGCGTTGACAGGTCTGGCGAGCAGTACTTC.

The sample holds many counts of this clonotype. The J gene is TRBJ1-3, the V gene TRBV11-2; unclear D gene. CDR1 and CDR2 (germline): SGHAT, FQNNGV. This CDR3 contains 15 residues. Between the trimmed V and J ends, which lost 5 bases and 2 bases, there was a span of 13 bases. The CDR3 region has the DNA TGTGCCAGCAGCCGGTCGGACGCCACTGGAAACACCATATATTTT. This gives the protein CASSRSDATGNTIYF.

In its sample, this clonotype was seen many times. The chain employs TRBV27 and TRBJ2-2, with TRBD2 as a possible D gene (5 bases). The CDR3 consists of 15 residues. From germline, CDR1 is MNHEY and CDR2 SMNVEV (reference sequence). Trimming removed 6 bases at V and 0 bases at J, with 11 bases between. The chain's CDR3 is CASRLGLSNTGELFF. The CDR3 nucleotides are TGTGCCAGCAGACTAGGACTTTCGAACACCGGGGAGCTGTTTTTT.

The rearrangement links TRBV28 to TRBJ2-7; the match to TRBD1 covers 10 bases. The junction had 11 bases not matched to a gene; V was cut back by 6 bases and J by 3 bases. Germline CDR1 and CDR2: MDHEN and SYDVKM. CDR3 size: 16 residues. The CDR3 loop reads CASSPLLDRGGYEQYF. In nucleotides, the CDR3 is TGTGCCAGCAGCCCCCTCTTGGACAGGGGGGGCTACGAGCAGTACTTC.

This clonotype was observed many times. This rearrangement joins TRBV29-1 to TRBJ2-7; D tentatively reads TRBD1 or TRBD2 (5 bases each). The CDR3 extends over 12 amino acids. CDR1 is SQVTM and CDR2 is ANQGSEA in the germline V gene. V lost 4 bases and J 0 bases, leaving 7 bases between the germline ends. CDR3 sequence (DNA): TGCAGCGTTGTGGGGGACTCCTACGAGCAGTACTTC. This gives the protein CSVVGDSYEQYF.

This clonotype was found many times. CDR3: CASNVMSYEQYF. The CDR3 DNA sequence: TGTGCCAGCAACGTAATGTCCTACGAGCAGTACTTC. This chain joins TRBV28 and TRBJ2-7; D unclear. Trimming removed 7 bases at V and 1 base at J, with 8 bases between. This CDR3 contains 12 residues. Germline V gives CDR1 MDHEN, CDR2 SYDVKM.

The table lists this clonotype with many counts. CDR3 coding DNA: TGTGCCAGCAGAACCACAGGGGGAAGGATGAACACTGAAGCTTTCTTT. Residues: CASRTTGGRMNTEAFF. This chain links TRBV7-9 with TRBJ1-1; 8 bases align to TRBD1. The CDR3 runs 16 residues. Germline V CDR1 and CDR2: SEHNR, FQNEAQ (reference sequence). V lost 6 bases to trimming and J lost 0 bases; unmatched junction nucleotides: 9.

The gene calls are TRBV30 and TRBJ1-1; D not certain. Trimming pared 3 bases from V and 1 base from J, leaving 12 bases between. The germline V gene encodes CDR1 GTSNPN and CDR2 SVGIG (reference sequence). The CDR3 contains 14 residues. The CDR3 sequence is CAWSPWGGNTEAFF. The CDR3 DNA reads as TGTGCCTGGAGCCCCTGGGGAGGGAACACTGAAGCTTTCTTT.

The chain joins TRBV10-3 to TRBJ1-2; possible D gene TRBD1, 5 bases. V lost 3 bases to trimming and J lost 10 bases, with 24 bases between them. From germline, CDR1 is ENHRY and CDR2 SYGVKD. The CDR3 spans 16 residues. DNA of the CDR3: TGTGCCATCAGTGACTCCTTTTACGGGACCCCGGAGGACTACACCTTC. Translation gives CAISDSFYGTPEDYTF.

The chain is built from TRBV27 and TRBJ1-1; D is perhaps TRBD1 (6 bases). Between the trimmed V and J ends, which lost 5 bases and 3 bases, there was a span of 16 bases. The CDR3 length is 15 residues. CDR1 MNHEY and CDR2 SMNVEV come from the germline V gene (reference sequence). Here the CDR3 reads CASSSSDRSYTEAFF. CDR3 nucleotides: TGTGCCAGCAGTAGCAGCGACAGGTCTTACACTGAAGCTTTCTTT.

This clonotype was seen a handful of times. The germline gene is not matched at one end of the junction; a read error may be the cause. The gene calls are TRBV6-2 or TRBV6-3 and TRBJ2-7; D possibly corresponds to TRBD2 (5 bases). Germline-derived CDR1 and CDR2 are MNHEY and SVGEGT. The CDR3 length is 14 residues. The CDR3 DNA follows: TGTGCCAACAGTTACTCGGGGATCGCCTACGAGCAGTACTTC. It encodes CANSYSGIAYEQYF.

This clonotype was seen many times. This chain connects TRBV5-1 to TRBJ2-7, with 11 bases matching TRBD2. Germline lookup yields CDR1 SGHRS and CDR2 YFSETQ. With 2 bases clipped from V and 0 bases from J, the junction kept 7 bases outside the gene matches. This CDR3 comprises 17 residues. The CDR3 here is CASSFDSGRAHSYEQYF. The CDR3 region has the DNA TGCGCCAGCAGCTTTGATAGCGGGAGGGCGCACTCCTACGAGCAGTACTTC.